Following are 7 T cell receptor beta chains from one sample sequenced in a study of blood T cells in healthy people across ages. Next came a second PCR, run for about 6 to 12 cycles, which used a sample-barcoded 5' primer along with a J-beta primer mix. Using its own MiXCR run on the 5' RACE reads, TCRdb lists one record per CDR3 protein. The sample lists about a million distinct CDR3 sequences, just over 50% seen once, with roughly 23% in the top ten. The sample consisted of blood. The receptor set was obtained from a woman aged 55-75 years in good health.

V gene TRBV9 combines with J gene TRBJ2-1, with 7 bases aligning to TRBD2. This CDR3 is 18 amino acids long. From germline, CDR1 is SGDLS and CDR2 YYNGEE. The V and J ends lost 0 bases and 8 bases, in that order; junction bases with no gene match: 17. DNA of the CDR3: TGTGCCAGCAGCGTAGACGTTTTGCCGGGAGGCTTTGGCGATGAGCAGTTCTTC. Translated, it gives CASSVDVLPGGFGDEQFF.

This clonotype was observed a handful of times. J is TRBJ2-7 and V is TRBV9, with TRBD2 as a possible D gene (5 bases). This CDR3 has 12 residues. Germline V lookup: CDR1 SGDLS, CDR2 YYNGEE. V was pared by 7 bases and J by 4 bases, with 12 bases between. The CDR3 loop is CASGSYSYEQYF. CDR3 DNA sequence: TGTGCCAGCGGGAGCTATTCTTACGAGCAGTACTTC.

This sequence joins TRBV5-4 and TRBJ1-6, with 8 bases that match TRBD1. This CDR3 is built from 14 residues. V was pared by 6 bases and J by 7 bases, with 6 bases of the junction left unmatched. The germline gives CDR1 SGHNT, CDR2 YYREEE (reference sequence). As DNA, the CDR3 is TGTGCCAGCACTATCGACAGGGGCAATTCACCCCTCCACTTT. Translation gives CASTIDRGNSPLHF.

Concerning this clonotype: One end of the junction is discordant with germline, which a read error may explain. The chain has TRBV12-3 or TRBV12-4 and TRBJ2-5, with 11 nucleotides matching TRBD2. CDR3 length: 14 amino acids. CDR3 residues: CASSIAGGQETQYF. CDR3 nucleotides: TGTGCCAGCAGTATAGCGGGAGGGCAAGAGACCCAGTACTTC.

This chain connects TRBV21-1 to TRBJ2-1; TRBD1 was called by the table and not checked on the DNA. TRBV21-1 is an annotated pseudogene. The CDR3 has 23 amino acids. CDR3: CASSRIGDSGGSEVTGSYNEQFF. CDR3 coding DNA: TGCGCCAGCAGCAGAATTGGGGATTCCGGGGGCAGCGAGGTCACGGGCTCCTACAATGAGCAGTTCTTC.

The genes are TRBV18 and TRBJ1-2; perhaps TRBD1 as D (5 bases). Germline-derived CDR1 and CDR2 are KGHSH and LQKENI. The CDR3 has 14 residues. The V end was cut by 2 bases, the J end by 10 bases, with 17 bases between. CDR3 nucleotide sequence: TGTGCCAGCTCACCAGCCGCGGGACGGAAGGTCTACACCTTC. This translates into CASSPAAGRKVYTF. The complete variable domain, with remaining parts taken from reference TRBV18 and TRBJ1-2, reads NAGVMQNPRHLVRRRGQEARLRCSPMKGHSHVYWYRQLPEEGLKFMVYLQKENIIDESGMPKERFSAEFPKEGPSILRIQQVVRGDSAAYFCASSPAAGRKVYTFGSGTRLTVV.

A note on this clonotype: A read error may account for a junction end that differs from germline. V is TRBV20-1 and J is TRBJ2-7; no definite D call. CDR1 and CDR2 (germline): DFQATT, SNEGSKA (reference sequence). The length of the CDR3 is 11 residues. DNA for the CDR3: TGTAGTGCTAGGTATGCCTACGAGCAGTACTTC. Translating it yields CSARYAYEQYF.